The clone carrying this TCR beta chain has ten or more counts. The antigen is unknown. TCRdb reprocessed the PCR reads via MiXCR. The sample lists about 40,000 clones, 11% seen once, with under 25% in the top ten. These data belong to a study of metastatic and nonmetastatic thyroid tumors. Study in general: Comparative analysis of repertoires was undertaken across blood and tumor or nodule tissue obtained from malignant and benign thyroid patients. Study results and caveats: The study reportedly found significantly higher TCR beta diversity in malignant thyroid tumors than benign nodules, in blood and tumor.

Every patient was untreated before thyroid surgery. Sequences were obtained from blood. This clonotype was sampled from a female donor with papillary thyroid cancer or a benign thyroid nodule (not recorded which). Some clones in this sample may be carry-over from other donors' samples.

CDR3 bases: TGTGCCAGCAGTGAATCCCCGTACTCCTACGAGCAGTACTTC. Its translation is CASSESPYSYEQYF. The chain combines TRBV25-1 with TRBJ2-7, with D unclear. The CDR3 has 14 residues. In germline, CDR1 is MGHDK, CDR2 SYGVNS. Trimming removed 1 base from V and 0 bases from J, with 7 bases in between.